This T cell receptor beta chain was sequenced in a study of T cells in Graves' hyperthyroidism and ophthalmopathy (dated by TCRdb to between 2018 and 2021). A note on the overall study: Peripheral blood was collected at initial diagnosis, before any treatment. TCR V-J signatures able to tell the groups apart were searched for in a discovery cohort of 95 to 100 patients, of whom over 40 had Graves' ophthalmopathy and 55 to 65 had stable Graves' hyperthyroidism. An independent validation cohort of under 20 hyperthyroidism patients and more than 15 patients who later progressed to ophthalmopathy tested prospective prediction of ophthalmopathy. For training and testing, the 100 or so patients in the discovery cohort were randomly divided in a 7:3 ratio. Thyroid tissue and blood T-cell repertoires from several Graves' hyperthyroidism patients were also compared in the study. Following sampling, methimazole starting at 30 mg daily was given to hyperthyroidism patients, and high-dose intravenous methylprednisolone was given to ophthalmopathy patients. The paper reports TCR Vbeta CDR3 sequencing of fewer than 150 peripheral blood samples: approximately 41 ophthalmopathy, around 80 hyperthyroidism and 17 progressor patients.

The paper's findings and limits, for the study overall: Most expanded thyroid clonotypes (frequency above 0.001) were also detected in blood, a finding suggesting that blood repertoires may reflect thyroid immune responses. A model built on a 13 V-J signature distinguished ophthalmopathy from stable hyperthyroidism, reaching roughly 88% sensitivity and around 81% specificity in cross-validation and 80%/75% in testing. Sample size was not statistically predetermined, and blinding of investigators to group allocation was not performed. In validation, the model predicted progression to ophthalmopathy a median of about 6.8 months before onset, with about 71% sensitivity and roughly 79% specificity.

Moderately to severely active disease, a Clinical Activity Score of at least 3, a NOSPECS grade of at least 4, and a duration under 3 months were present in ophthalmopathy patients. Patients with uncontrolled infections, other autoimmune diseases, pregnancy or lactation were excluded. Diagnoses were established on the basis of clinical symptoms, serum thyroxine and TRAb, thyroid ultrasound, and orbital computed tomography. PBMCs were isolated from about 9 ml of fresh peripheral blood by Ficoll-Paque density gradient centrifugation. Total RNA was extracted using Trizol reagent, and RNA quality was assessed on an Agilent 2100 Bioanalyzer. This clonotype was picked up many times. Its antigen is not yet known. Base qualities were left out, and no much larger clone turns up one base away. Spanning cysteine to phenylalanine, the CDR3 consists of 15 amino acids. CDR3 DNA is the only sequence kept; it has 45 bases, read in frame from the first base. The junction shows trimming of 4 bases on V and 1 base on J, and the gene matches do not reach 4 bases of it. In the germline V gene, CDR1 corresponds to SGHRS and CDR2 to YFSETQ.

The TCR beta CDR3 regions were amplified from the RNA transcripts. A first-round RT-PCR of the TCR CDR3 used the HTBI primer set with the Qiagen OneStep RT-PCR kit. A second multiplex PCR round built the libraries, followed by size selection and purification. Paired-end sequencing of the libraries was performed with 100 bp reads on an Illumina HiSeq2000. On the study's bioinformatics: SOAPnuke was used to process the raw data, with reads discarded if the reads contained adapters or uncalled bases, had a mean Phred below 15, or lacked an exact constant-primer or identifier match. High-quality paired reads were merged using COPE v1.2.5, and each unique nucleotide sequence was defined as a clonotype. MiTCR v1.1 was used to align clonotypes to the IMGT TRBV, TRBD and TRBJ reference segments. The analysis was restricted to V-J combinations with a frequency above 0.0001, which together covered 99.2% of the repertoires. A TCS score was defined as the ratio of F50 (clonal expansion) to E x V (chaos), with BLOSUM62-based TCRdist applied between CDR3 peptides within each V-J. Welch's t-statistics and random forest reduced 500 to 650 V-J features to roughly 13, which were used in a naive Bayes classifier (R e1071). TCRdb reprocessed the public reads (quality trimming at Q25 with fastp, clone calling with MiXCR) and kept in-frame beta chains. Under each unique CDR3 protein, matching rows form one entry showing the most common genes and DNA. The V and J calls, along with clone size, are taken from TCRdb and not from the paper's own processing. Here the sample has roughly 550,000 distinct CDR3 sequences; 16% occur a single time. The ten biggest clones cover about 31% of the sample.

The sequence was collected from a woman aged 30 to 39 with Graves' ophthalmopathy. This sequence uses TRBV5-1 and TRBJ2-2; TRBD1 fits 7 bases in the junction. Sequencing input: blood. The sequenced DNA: TGCGCCAGCAGCACCAGGACAGGGAACACCGGGGAGCTGTTTTTT. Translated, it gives CASSTRTGNTGELFF.